These T cell receptor beta chains were read from a single sample in a study of CD8+CD57+ T cells in acquired aplastic anemia. TCRdb re-derived calls from the reads in MiXCR, one entry per CDR3 protein. The sample lists 260,000 or so distinct CDR3 sequences, roughly 80% seen once, with about 41% in the top ten. Sequenced input: sorted CD4+, CD8+, or CD8+CD57+ T cells (not recorded which) from PBMCs. All receptors come from a human donor with aplastic anemia. The CDR3 runs from the conserved cysteine through the conserved F or W. A D gene is named only where the DNA matches it firmly. The size entry is marked missing in some rows and otherwise reads once, few, many or a size class.

J | V | size | D | DNA | CDR3
TRBJ2-3 | TRBV11-3 | . | . | TGTGCCAGCAGCTTAGCTCGGGCAGACGATACGCAGTATTTT | CASSLARADDTQYF
TRBJ2-7 | TRBV7-3 | . | . | TGCGCCAGCAGCTCGGACACGGGACACGAGCAGTACTTC | CASSSDTGHEQYF
TRBJ1-1 | TRBV9 | once | . | TGTGCCAGCAGCGTAGTTCTGACAGGCAAAGCTGCGGCTTTCTTT | CASSVVLTGKAAAFF
TRBJ1-1 | TRBV7-9 | . | . | TGTGCCAGCAGCTTAGAGGCCTACGGGCAGACCTTCTGGTTCTTT | CASSLEAYGQTFWFF
TRBJ1-3 | TRBV10-1 | . | . | TGCGCCAGCAGTGACGTTCGTCTCATGTGGGTGAGGGTAGGACAATTT | CASSDVRLMWVRVGQF
TRBJ1-5 | TRBV2 | . | . | TGTGCCAGCAGTGAGGCGGAGCCATCGAATCAGCCCCAGCATTTT | CASSEAEPSNQPQHF
TRBJ1-1 | TRBV29-1 | few | TRBD1 | TGCAGCGTTTCCGGACAGGCCCCTGAAGCTTTCTTT | CSVSGQAPEAFF
TRBJ2-3 | TRBV9 | many | . | TGTGCCAGCGGAGAAGCTGGGAACATTCAGTACTTCTTT | CASGEAGNIQYFF
TRBJ2-3 | TRBV7-9 | . | . | TGTGCCAGCAGCCCAGCACCAACACACGATAGCTACTCCTTT | CASSPAPTHDSYSF
TRBJ2-3 | TRBV9 | . | . | TGTGCCAGCAGCGTAGGGGCGGTCTCCTACAATGATCCGCAGTATTTT | CASSVGAVSYNDPQYF
TRBJ2-1 | TRBV7-3 | . | TRBD1 | TGTGCCAGCAGCTTAGATGGGACAGGGAACACTGAAGTCTTC | CASSLDGTGNTEVF
TRBJ2-5 | TRBV20-1 | . | . | TGCAGCGCTCCAGGTGGGAGAAAAGAGACCCAGTACTTC | CSAPGGRKETQYF
TRBJ2-1 | TRBV7-8 | . | . | TGTGCCAGCAGCTTAGGGGGCGGTACCGATACGCAGGAGCAGTTCTTC | CASSLGGGTDTQEQFF
TRBJ2-1 | TRBV7-8 | . | . | TGTGCCAGCAGCTTAACGAGCGGGCCCGATACGAATGAGCAGTTCTTC | CASSLTSGPDTNEQFF
TRBJ2-3 | TRBV7-8 | . | . | . | CASSFYICSARGLAGATDTQYF
TRBJ1-2 | TRBV9 | . | . | TGTGCCAGCAGCGTAGGTACCGATACGCTCTTTTTTGGCTACACCTTC | CASSVGTDTLFFGYTF
TRBJ2-3 | TRBV9 | . | . | TGTGCCAGCAGCGCACGGGGAGAGGATCAGCCCCAGCAGTATTTT | CASSARGEDQPQQYF
TRBJ1-1 | TRBV5-4 | once | . | TGTGCCAGCAGCTTAGCTATCACAAGGAGCAGTGAAGCTTTCTTT | CASSLAITRSSEAFF
TRBJ2-6 | TRBV7-8 | . | . | TGTGCCAGCAGCTATAGACGGACAGCTAGCACAGATACGCCTTTC | CASSYRRTASTDTPF
TRBJ1-1 | TRBV19 | . | TRBD1 | TGTGCCAGTAGTCCAAGGGGACAGAAGAACACTGAAGCTTTCTTT | CASSPRGQKNTEAFF
TRBJ2-3 | TRBV11-3 | . | TRBD1 | TGTGCCAGCAGCGGACAGGCTGGGTCAGATACGCAGTATTTT | CASSGQAGSDTQYF
TRBJ1-2 | TRBV7-7 | few | . | TGTGCCGTTCTTGGGCGGGCGGGGGCCTTGGACTTTGGGTACACCTTC | CAVLGRAGALDFGYTF
TRBJ1-1 | TRBV7-9 | . | . | TGTGCCAGCAGCTTAGTGGTGGGGGGGGCGAACACTGAAGCTTTCTTT | CASSLVVGGANTEAFF
TRBJ2-7 | TRBV9 | . | TRBD2 | TGTGCCAGCAGCGCCGGGACTATAGCAAACGATAAGTACTTC | CASSAGTIANDKYF
TRBJ1-2 | TRBV7-9 | . | . | TGTGCCAGCAGCTCCTATCTAATTCGCCGACCGGATGGCTACACCTTC | CASSSYLIRRPDGYTF
TRBJ2-3 | TRBV11-3 | many | . | TGTGCCAGCGGGTTAGGGCGCACAGATACGCAGTATTTT | CASGLGRTDTQYF
TRBJ2-1 | TRBV7-9 | . | TRBD2 | TGTGCCAGCAGCTTAGAAAGTAGCGGGGGGAGCGATGTGCAGTTCTTC | CASSLESSGGSDVQFF
TRBJ2-2 | TRBV7-9 | . | . | . | CAGQWTRETQYFGF
TRBJ2-7 | TRBV7-6 | . | TRBD1 | TGTGCCAGCAGCTCGGACAGGGGCGACGACCCGTACTTT | CASSSDRGDDPYF
TRBJ2-3 | TRBV7-2 | . | TRBD2 | TGTGCCAGCAGCCCTCGACTAGCGGGGGATACGCAGTATTTT | CASSPRLAGDTQYF
TRBJ1-5 | TRBV7-6 | . | . | TGTGCCAGCAGCTTAGCCCACGGGACAAAAGACAAGCATTTT | CASSLAHGTKDKHF
TRBJ1-1 | TRBV11-2 | once | . | TGTGCCAGCAGCTTAGAGCCGAGACGGAACACTGAAGCTTTCTTT | CASSLEPRRNTEAFF
TRBJ2-3 | TRBV7-9 | once | . | TGTGCCAGCAGCGTAGGGGGGACAGCCACAGATACGCAGTTT | CASSVGGTATDTQF
TRBJ1-6 | TRBV6-1 | . | TRBD1 | TGTGCCAGCAGTGTTACCGGGACAGGATGGCTCAATTCACCCCTCCACTTT | CASSVTGTGWLNSPLHF
TRBJ1-5 | TRBV19 | few | TRBD1 | TGTGCCAGTAGTCAGGCCGGGACAGTAATGGAGCCCCAGCATTTT | CASSQAGTVMEPQHF
TRBJ2-5 | TRBV20-1 | . | . | TGCAGTGCTAGACTGGCAGGGAAAGAGACCCAGTACTTC | CSARLAGKETQYF
TRBJ2-2 | TRBV7-6 | . | . | TGTGCCAGCAGCTCCGCTACAGGGAGTGAAGCTTTGTTTTTTTTT | CASSSATGSEALFFF
TRBJ2-1 | TRBV16 | . | . | TGTGCCAGCAGCCAGGGGGGCGGGAACGGTCAGGTTGAGCGGTTCTTC | CASSQGGGNGQVERFF
TRBJ2-5 | TRBV11-2 | . | TRBD1 | TGCGCCAGCAGCTTAGATCTGACAGGGTTAGAAGAGACCCAGTACTTC | CASSLDLTGLEETQYF
TRBJ1-2 | TRBV29-1 | once | TRBD1 | TGCAGCGTGGAGACAGGGTCATATGGCTACACCTTC | CSVETGSYGYTF
TRBJ2-7 | TRBV7-2 | . | TRBD1 | TGTGCCAGCAGCCTAGGGGGCGAGGGAGCCTCAATGAGGTACTTC | CASSLGGEGASMRYF
TRBJ2-3 | TRBV11-3 | . | . | TGTGCCAGCAGCTTAGATGTGACAGGCGATACGCAGTATTTC | CASSLDVTGDTQYF
TRBJ2-2 | TRBV10-3 | . | TRBD1 | TGTGCCATCAGTGAGGAGGGACAGGGGACCGGGGAGCTGTTTTTT | CAISEEGQGTGELFF
TRBJ1-2 | TRBV5-6 | few | . | TGTGCCAGCAGCTTGGAAAGAAACGGGCTCGTATATGGCTACACCTTC | CASSLERNGLVYGYTF
TRBJ1-2 | TRBV4-1 | . | . | TGTGCCAGCAGCCAAGATGCCGAGCCCTCTAACTATGGCTACACCTTC | CASSQDAEPSNYGYTF
TRBJ2-5 | TRBV11-3 | . | . | TGTGCCAGCAGCCTAGGGCTGACAGTAGAGACCCAGTACTTC | CASSLGLTVETQYF
TRBJ2-3 | TRBV7-8 | . | TRBD2 | TGTGCCGGCAGCTTAGCGGGAGGAGACGATACGCAGTTT | CAGSLAGGDDTQF
TRBJ2-7 | TRBV7-2 | many | . | TGTGCCAGCAGCTTTAAGGTCTTACCCTACGAGCAGTACTTC | CASSFKVLPYEQYF
TRBJ2-1 | TRBV20-1 | . | . | TGCAGTGCCAGTAGTTGGGGGGAGATTAATGAGCAGTTCTTC | CSASSWGEINEQFF
TRBJ2-3 | TRBV7-2 | . | . | TGTGCCAGCAGCTCTGCGGGGGCTCCCGAAGCGCCGCATTTT | CASSSAGAPEAPHF
TRBJ2-3 | TRBV7-2 | once | . | TGTGCCAGCAGCGCCGGGGGGCCAGCTAAAGTGTACTTT | CASSAGGPAKVYF
TRBJ2-3 | TRBV2 | many | TRBD2 | TGTGCCAGCTCACCAAGCGGGGGGGCCTCAGATACGCAGTATTTT | CASSPSGGASDTQYF
TRBJ2-1 | TRBV7-8 | . | TRBD2 | TGTGCCAGCAGTGGGGGGGGGATCCATGCGCAGTTCTTC | CASSGGGIHAQFF
TRBJ2-3 | TRBV11-3 | . | . | TGTGCCAGTACCCTAGAGGGGGGACGCGCTCCTTCCACAGATGCGCAGTATTTT | CASTLEGGRAPSTDAQYF
TRBJ2-3 | TRBV7-9 | . | . | TGTGCCAGCAGCTTACCGCGAGGGTACCACGCCGACGCGCAGTATTTT | CASSLPRGYHADAQYF
TRBJ2-1 | TRBV24-1 | few | . | TGTGCCACTCGCGACGGCTACAATGAGCAGTTCTTC | CATRDGYNEQFF
TRBJ2-1 | TRBV7-9 | . | . | TGTGCCAGCAAATTAGTGGCCAAGGCCAATGAGCAGTTCTTC | CASKLVAKANEQFF
TRBJ2-5 | TRBV7-2 | . | . | TGCGCCAGCAGCTCCTCGCAGGGGTTTGAGACCGACTACTTC | CASSSSQGFETDYF
TRBJ2-7 | TRBV13 | many | . | TGTGCCAGCAGCCAGAGACAGGCTAACGCCTACGAGCAGTACTTC | CASSQRQANAYEQYF